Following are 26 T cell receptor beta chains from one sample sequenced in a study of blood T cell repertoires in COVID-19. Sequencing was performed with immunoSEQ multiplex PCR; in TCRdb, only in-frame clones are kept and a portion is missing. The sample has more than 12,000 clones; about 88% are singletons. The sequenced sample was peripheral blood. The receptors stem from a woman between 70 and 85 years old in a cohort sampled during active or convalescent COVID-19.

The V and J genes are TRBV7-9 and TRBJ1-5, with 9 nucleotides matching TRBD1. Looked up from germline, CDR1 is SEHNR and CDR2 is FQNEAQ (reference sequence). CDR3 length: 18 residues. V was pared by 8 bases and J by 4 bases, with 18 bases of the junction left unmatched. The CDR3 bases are TGTGCCAGCTCACGATATATCCCGCGGACAGGGGAAAATCAGCCCCAGCATTTT. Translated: CASSRYIPRTGENQPQHF. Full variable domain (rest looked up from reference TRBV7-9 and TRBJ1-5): DTGVSQNPRHKITKRGQNVTFRCDPISEHNRLYWYRQTLGQGPEFLTYFQNEAQLEKSRLLSDRFSAERPKGSFSTLEIQRTEQGDSAMYLCASSRYIPRTGENQPQHFGDGTRLSIL.

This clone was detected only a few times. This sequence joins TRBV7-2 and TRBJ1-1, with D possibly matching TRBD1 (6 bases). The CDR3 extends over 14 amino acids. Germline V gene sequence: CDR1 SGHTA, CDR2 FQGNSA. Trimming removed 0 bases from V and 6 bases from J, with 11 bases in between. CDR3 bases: TGTGCCAGCAGCTTAGCCCCCACAGGGTCTGAAGCTTTCTTT. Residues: CASSLAPTGSEAFF.

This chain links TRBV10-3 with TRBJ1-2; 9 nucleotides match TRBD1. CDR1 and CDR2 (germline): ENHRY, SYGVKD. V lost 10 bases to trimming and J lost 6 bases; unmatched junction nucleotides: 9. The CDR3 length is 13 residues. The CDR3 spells CATRRRDRDGYTF. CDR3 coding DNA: TGTGCCACTCGCCGGAGGGACAGGGATGGCTACACCTTC.

The CDR3 protein is CASSLGLDDNEQFF. In nucleotides, the CDR3 is TGTGCCAGCAGCTTGGGGCTAGATGACAATGAGCAGTTCTTC. The gene calls are TRBV5-6 and TRBJ2-1, with D unclear. This CDR3 has 14 residues. Trimming stripped 0 bases from V and 5 bases from J, with 9 bases between. Germline assignment: CDR1 SGHDT and CDR2 YYEEEE.

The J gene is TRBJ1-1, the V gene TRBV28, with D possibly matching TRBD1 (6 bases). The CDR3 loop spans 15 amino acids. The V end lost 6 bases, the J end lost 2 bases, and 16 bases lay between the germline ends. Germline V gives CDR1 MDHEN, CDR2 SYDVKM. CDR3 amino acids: CASRTWGGPNTEAFF. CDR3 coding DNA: TGTGCCAGCAGAACTTGGGGGGGCCCTAACACTGAAGCTTTCTTT.

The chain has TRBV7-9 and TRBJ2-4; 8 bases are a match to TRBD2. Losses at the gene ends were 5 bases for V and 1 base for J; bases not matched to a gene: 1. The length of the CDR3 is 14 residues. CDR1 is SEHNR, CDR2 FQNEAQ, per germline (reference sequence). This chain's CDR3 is CASSGGGAKNIQYF. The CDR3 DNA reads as TGTGCCAGCAGCGGCGGGGGGGCCAAAAACATTCAGTACTTC.

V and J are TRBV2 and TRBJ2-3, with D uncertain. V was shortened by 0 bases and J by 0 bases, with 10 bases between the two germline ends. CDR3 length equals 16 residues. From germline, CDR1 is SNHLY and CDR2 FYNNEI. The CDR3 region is CASSEARRASTDTQYF. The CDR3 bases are TGTGCCAGCAGTGAAGCGAGGAGAGCAAGCACAGATACGCAGTATTTT.

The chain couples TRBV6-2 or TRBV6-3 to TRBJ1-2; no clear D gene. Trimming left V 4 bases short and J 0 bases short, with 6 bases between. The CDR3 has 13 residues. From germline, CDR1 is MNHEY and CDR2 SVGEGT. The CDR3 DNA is TGTGCCAGCAGTTTGGCCCCTAACTATGGCTACACCTTC. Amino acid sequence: CASSLAPNYGYTF.

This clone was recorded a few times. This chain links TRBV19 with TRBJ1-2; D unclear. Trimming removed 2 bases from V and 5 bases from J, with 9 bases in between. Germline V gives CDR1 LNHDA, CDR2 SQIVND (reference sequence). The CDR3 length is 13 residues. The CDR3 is CASSIRPGYGYTF. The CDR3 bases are TGTGCCAGTAGTATAAGGCCGGGATATGGCTACACCTTC.

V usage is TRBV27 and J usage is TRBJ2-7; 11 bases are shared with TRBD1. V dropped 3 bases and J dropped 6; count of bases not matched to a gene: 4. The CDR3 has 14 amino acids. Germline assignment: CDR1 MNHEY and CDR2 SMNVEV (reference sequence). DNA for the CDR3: TGTGCCAGCAGTTTGGGGACAGGGGGAAGCGAGCAGTACTTC. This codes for CASSLGTGGSEQYF.

CDR3 residues: CASKQQPTYEQYF. The CDR3 nucleotides are TGTGCCAGCAAACAGCAGCCTACCTACGAGCAGTACTTC. The chain employs TRBV6-5 and TRBJ2-7; D ambiguous. Trimming removed 7 bases at V and 2 bases at J, with 12 bases between. The germline V gene has CDR1 MNHEY and CDR2 SVGAGI. The length of the CDR3 is 13 residues.

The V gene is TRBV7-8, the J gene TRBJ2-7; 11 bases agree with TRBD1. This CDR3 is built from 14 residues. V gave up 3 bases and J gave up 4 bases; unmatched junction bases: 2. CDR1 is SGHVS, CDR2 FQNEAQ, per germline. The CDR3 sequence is CASSLGQGEYEQYF. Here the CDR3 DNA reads TGTGCCAGCAGCTTGGGACAGGGGGAGTACGAGCAGTACTTC.

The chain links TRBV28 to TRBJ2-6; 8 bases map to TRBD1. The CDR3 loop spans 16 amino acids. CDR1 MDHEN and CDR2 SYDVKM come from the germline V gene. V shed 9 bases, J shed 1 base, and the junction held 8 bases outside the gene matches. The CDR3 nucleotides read TGTGCCAGTAGAAGACAGGGGCAATCTGGGGCCAACGTCCTGACTTTC. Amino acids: CASRRQGQSGANVLTF. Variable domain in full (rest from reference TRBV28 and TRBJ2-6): DVKVTQSSRYLVKRTGEKVFLECVQDMDHENMFWYRQDPGLGLRLIYFSYDVKMKEKGDIPEGYSVSREKKERFSLILESASTNQTSMYLCASRRQGQSGANVLTFGAGSRLTVL.

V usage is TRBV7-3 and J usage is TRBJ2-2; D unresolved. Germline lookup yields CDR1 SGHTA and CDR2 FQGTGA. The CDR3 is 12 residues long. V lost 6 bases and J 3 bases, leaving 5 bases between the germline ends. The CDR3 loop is CASSSYTGELFF. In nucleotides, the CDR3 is TGTGCCAGCAGTTCCTACACCGGGGAGCTGTTTTTT.

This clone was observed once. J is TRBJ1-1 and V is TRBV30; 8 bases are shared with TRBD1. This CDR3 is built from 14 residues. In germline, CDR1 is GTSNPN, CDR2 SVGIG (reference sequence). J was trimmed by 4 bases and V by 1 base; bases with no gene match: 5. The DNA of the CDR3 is TGTGCCTGGAGTGCCACAGGGGGACGCACTGAAGCTTTCTTT. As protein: CAWSATGGRTEAFF.

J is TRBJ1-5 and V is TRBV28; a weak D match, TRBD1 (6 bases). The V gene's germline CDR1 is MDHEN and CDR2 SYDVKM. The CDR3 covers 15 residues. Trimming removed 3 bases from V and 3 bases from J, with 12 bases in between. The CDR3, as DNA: TGTGCCAGCAGTTTTGTCGGGGGGCTCAATCAGCCCCAGCATTTT. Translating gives CASSFVGGLNQPQHF.

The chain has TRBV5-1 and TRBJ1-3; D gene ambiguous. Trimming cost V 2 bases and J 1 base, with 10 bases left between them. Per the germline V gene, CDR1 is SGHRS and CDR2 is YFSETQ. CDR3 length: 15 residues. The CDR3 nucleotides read TGCGCCAGCAGCTTAGTGTCAGGATCTGGAAACACCATATATTTT. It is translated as CASSLVSGSGNTIYF.

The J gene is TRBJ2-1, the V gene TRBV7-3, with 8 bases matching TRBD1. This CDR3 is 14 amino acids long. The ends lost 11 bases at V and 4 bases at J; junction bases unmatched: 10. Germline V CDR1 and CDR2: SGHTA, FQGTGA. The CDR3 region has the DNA TGTGCCGATTCGGGCAGGGGGCAGTACAATGAGCAGTTCTTC. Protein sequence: CADSGRGQYNEQFF.

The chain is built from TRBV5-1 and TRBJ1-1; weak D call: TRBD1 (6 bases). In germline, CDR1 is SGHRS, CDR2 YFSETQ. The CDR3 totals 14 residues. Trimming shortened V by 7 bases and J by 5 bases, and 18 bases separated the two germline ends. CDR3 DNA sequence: TGCGCCAGCGGAAAACAGGGTGTGGGTACTGAAGCTTTCTTT. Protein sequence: CASGKQGVGTEAFF.

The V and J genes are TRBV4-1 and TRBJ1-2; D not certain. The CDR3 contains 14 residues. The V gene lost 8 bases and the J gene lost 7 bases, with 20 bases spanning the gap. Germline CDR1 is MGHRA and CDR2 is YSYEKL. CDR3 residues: CASGWGDPLGGYTF. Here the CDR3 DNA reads TGCGCCAGCGGGTGGGGAGACCCGCTCGGTGGCTACACCTTC.

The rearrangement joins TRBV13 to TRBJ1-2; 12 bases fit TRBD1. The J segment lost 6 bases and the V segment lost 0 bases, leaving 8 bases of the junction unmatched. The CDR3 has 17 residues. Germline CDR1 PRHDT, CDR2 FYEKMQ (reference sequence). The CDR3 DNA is TGTGCCAGCAGCTTAGGTCCGGGACAGGGGGCGGAGGATGGCTACACCTTC. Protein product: CASSLGPGQGAEDGYTF.

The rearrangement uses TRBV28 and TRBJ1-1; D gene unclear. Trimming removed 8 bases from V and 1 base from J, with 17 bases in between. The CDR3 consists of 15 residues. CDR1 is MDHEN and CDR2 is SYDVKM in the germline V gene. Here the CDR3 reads CASPGRRSGNTEAFF. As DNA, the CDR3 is TGTGCCAGCCCCGGGAGGAGATCGGGGAACACTGAAGCTTTCTTT.

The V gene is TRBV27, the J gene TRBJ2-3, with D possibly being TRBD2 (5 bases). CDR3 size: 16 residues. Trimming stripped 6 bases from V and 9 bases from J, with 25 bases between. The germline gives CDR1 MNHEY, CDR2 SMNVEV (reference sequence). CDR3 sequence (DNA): TGTGCCAGCAGCCCCGACTCGGATCCCCGGGGTAGGACGCAGTATTTT. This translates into CASSPDSDPRGRTQYF.

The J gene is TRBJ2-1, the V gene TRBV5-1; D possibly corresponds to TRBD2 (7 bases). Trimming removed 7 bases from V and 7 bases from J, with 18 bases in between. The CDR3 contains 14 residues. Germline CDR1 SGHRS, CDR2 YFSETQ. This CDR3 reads CASCPGGGGNEQFF. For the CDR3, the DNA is TGCGCCAGCTGCCCTGGAGGGGGGGGAAATGAGCAGTTCTTC.

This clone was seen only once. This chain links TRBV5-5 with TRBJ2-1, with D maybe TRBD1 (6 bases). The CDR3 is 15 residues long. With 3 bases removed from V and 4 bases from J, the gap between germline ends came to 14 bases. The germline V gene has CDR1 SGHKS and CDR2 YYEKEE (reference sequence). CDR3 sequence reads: CASSSEQGPYNEQFF. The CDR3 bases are TGTGCCAGCAGCTCGGAACAGGGCCCATACAATGAGCAGTTCTTC.

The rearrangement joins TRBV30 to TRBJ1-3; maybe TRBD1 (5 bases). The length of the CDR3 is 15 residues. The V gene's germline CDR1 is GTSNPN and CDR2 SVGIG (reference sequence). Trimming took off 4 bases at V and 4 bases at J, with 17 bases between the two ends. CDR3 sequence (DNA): TGTGCCTGGAAGACTGCGAAGGGGCGCGGAAACACCATATATTTT. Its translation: CAWKTAKGRGNTIYF.